A single sample is the source of the 26 T cell receptor beta chains below, sequenced in a study of blood T cell repertoires in COVID-19 (dated by TCRdb to about 2020). Library creation used the immunoSEQ multiplex PCR assay. TCRdb's version of the immuneACCESS table is confined to in-frame rearrangements and falls short of the full clone set. An unresolved V gene accounts for under half of the shortfall where checked; the remainder is of unknown origin. For this sample the table gives about 270,000 clones, of which roughly 86% were detected only once. Roughly 8% of the sample goes to the ten largest clones. Sequenced material: peripheral blood. These receptor sequences come from a man aged 40-50 years with active or convalescent COVID-19.

The chain is built from TRBV11-3 and TRBJ2-5; 12 nucleotides agree with TRBD2. V was clipped by 3 bases and J by 5 bases; unmatched bases: 7. The CDR3 extends over 16 amino acids. The germline CDR1 and CDR2 sequences are SGHNT and YENEEA. CDR3 region: CASSLPGLAGSETQYF. The CDR3, as DNA: TGTGCCAGCAGCTTGCCTGGACTAGCGGGATCGGAGACCCAGTACTTC.

CDR3 sequence: CASSLGQGVQETQYF. In nucleotides, the CDR3 is TGTGCCAGCAGCCTTGGACAGGGGGTTCAAGAGACCCAGTACTTC. The genes are TRBV7-3 and TRBJ2-5, with TRBD1 matching 10 bases. In germline, CDR1 is SGHTA, CDR2 FQGTGA. The CDR3 length is 15 residues. The trim removed 5 bases at V and 2 bases at J, leaving 5 bases unmatched.

The chain employs TRBV4-1 and TRBJ2-1, with a weak D call TRBD2 (6 bases). Germline CDR1 MGHRA, CDR2 YSYEKL. This CDR3 comprises 16 residues. V was trimmed by 3 bases and J by 3 bases, leaving 15 bases between them. DNA for the CDR3: TGCGCCAGCAGCCAGAGGGACGGGGGTAGCTACAATGAGCAGTTCTTC. It translates to CASSQRDGGSYNEQFF.

The rearrangement uses TRBV27 and TRBJ1-4, with D uncertain. Germline V lookup: CDR1 MNHEY, CDR2 SMNVEV (reference sequence). This CDR3 has 14 residues. Between the trimmed V and J ends, which lost 3 bases and 8 bases, there was a span of 13 bases. CDR3 sequence: CASSLAPGSEKLFF. The CDR3 region has the DNA TGTGCCAGCAGTTTGGCCCCGGGGAGCGAAAAACTGTTTTTT.

The chain links TRBV11-1 to TRBJ1-2; 10 bases map to TRBD1. The CDR3 length is 13 residues. Germline V CDR1 and CDR2: SGHAT, FQDESV (reference sequence). V lost 10 bases to trimming and J lost 6 bases; unmatched junction nucleotides: 8. The CDR3 spells CANPTGTGDGYTF. The DNA for the CDR3 is TGTGCCAACCCGACCGGGACAGGGGATGGCTACACCTTC.

The chain joins TRBV5-1 to TRBJ2-3, with D possibly matching TRBD2 (5 bases). The V end lost 0 bases, the J end lost 6 bases, and 11 bases lay between the germline ends. This CDR3 comprises 14 residues. From germline, CDR1 is SGHRS and CDR2 YFSETQ. For the CDR3, the DNA is TGCGCCAGCAGCTTGGGGGAGCCTCAGGATACGCAGTATTTT. This codes for CASSLGEPQDTQYF. Filled out from reference TRBV5-1 and TRBJ2-3, the complete variable domain reads KAGVTQTPRYLIKTRGQQVTLSCSPISGHRSVSWYQQTPGQGLQFLFEYFSETQRNKGNFPGRFSGRQFSNSRSEMNVSTLELGDSALYLCASSLGEPQDTQYFGPGTRLTVL.

The CDR3 nucleotides read TGTGCCAGCAGTTACTCAAACGCGGGGTGGCAAGAGACCCAGTACTTC. Residues: CASSYSNAGWQETQYF. This chain uses TRBV6-2 or TRBV6-3 with TRBJ2-5; the D gene is possibly TRBD2 (6 bases). Per germline, CDR1 MNHEY and CDR2 SVGEGT. Trimming cost V 0 bases and J 2 bases, with 13 bases left between them. The CDR3 is 16 residues long.

The gene calls are TRBV19 and TRBJ1-6; 8 bases are shared with TRBD1. The junction had 6 bases not matched to a gene; V was cut back by 5 bases and J by 9 bases. Germline V lookup: CDR1 LNHDA, CDR2 SQIVND (reference sequence). The CDR3 sequence is 14 residues long. The CDR3 here is CASSVAGGLSPLHF. The CDR3 bases are TGTGCCAGTAGTGTAGCAGGGGGCCTTTCACCCCTCCACTTT.

CDR3 amino acids: CASSISGVRADEQFF. The CDR3 DNA sequence: TGTGCCAGTAGTATTAGTGGCGTGCGGGCGGATGAGCAGTTCTTC. This chain connects TRBV19 to TRBJ2-1; TRBD2 is a possible D gene (5 bases). CDR1 LNHDA and CDR2 SQIVND come from the germline V gene (reference sequence). The V and J ends lost 3 bases and 8 bases respectively, with 17 bases between them. The CDR3 contains 15 residues.

This rearrangement joins TRBV21-1 to TRBJ1-4; the listed D gene, TRBD1, was not tested against the DNA. TRBV21-1 is assigned pseudogene status. This CDR3 spans 16 amino acids. The CDR3 DNA follows: TGTGCCAGCAGCACGGACAACCGGTCGGCTAATGAAAAACTGTTTTTT. This gives the protein CASSTDNRSANEKLFF.

Only one count was recorded for this clone. The chain has TRBV6-5 and TRBJ1-2, with D hard to call. The CDR3 runs 13 residues. The V gene's germline CDR1 is MNHEY and CDR2 SVGAGI. V was cut by 5 bases and J by 4 bases, with 11 bases left in between. The CDR3 is CASSLDLSYGYTF. CDR3 sequence (DNA): TGTGCCAGCAGTCTGGACTTGTCCTATGGCTACACCTTC.

V gene TRBV3-1 (or the pseudogene TRBV3-2) combines with J gene TRBJ2-3; D uncertain. Deletions cut 2 bases from V and 5 bases from J, with 2 bases between. The CDR3 loop spans 11 amino acids. The germline V gene encodes CDR1 LGHDT and CDR2 YNNKEL (reference sequence). CDR3 DNA: TGTGCCAGCAGCCAACGAGATACGCAGTATTTT. Protein product: CASSQRDTQYF.

The chain couples TRBV7-9 to TRBJ1-5, with TRBD1 identical over 11 bases. CDR1 is SEHNR and CDR2 is FQNEAQ in the germline V gene (reference sequence). J was trimmed by 7 bases and V by 4 bases; bases with no gene match: 9. CDR3 size: 16 residues. The DNA of the CDR3 is TGTGCCAGCAGCTCTAGAAGGACAGGGGGCATCCAGCCCCAGCATTTT. Translating it yields CASSSRRTGGIQPQHF.

The chain recombines TRBV29-1 with TRBJ2-1, with 10 bases identical to TRBD2. Germline-derived CDR1 and CDR2 are SQVTM and ANQGSEA. With V trimmed by 3 bases and J by 9 bases, 11 bases remained unmatched. This CDR3 has 15 amino acids. The CDR3 nucleotides read TGCAGCGTTGAGGGCGGAACTAGCGGGATAGGTGAGCAGTTCTTC. Protein product: CSVEGGTSGIGEQFF.

This clone was counted a few times. The gene calls are TRBV10-2 and TRBJ1-2; TRBD1 aligns across 7 bases. After removal of 8 bases from V and 2 bases from J, the junction contained 8 bases not matched to a gene. Germline CDR1 and CDR2: WSHSY and SAAADI. This CDR3 has 14 amino acids. The CDR3 reads CASALGTANYGYTF. The CDR3 region has the DNA TGCGCCAGCGCCCTTGGGACAGCAAACTATGGCTACACCTTC.

This sequence joins TRBV4-1 and TRBJ2-7; TRBD2 is a possible D gene (6 bases). With 3 bases removed from V and 7 bases from J, the gap between germline ends came to 13 bases. Germline lookup yields CDR1 MGHRA and CDR2 YSYEKL. The CDR3 runs to 13 residues. The CDR3 is CASSHFPGVEQYF. The CDR3 DNA reads TGCGCCAGCAGCCACTTTCCGGGGGTAGAGCAGTACTTC.

V is TRBV3-1 (or the pseudogene TRBV3-2) and J is TRBJ2-1; D perhaps matches TRBD2 (5 bases). The germline gives CDR1 LGHDT, CDR2 YNNKEL (reference sequence). CDR3 length equals 16 residues. Between the trimmed V and J ends, which lost 7 bases and 3 bases, there was a span of 19 bases. This CDR3 reads CASTPLGPRGYNEQFF. The CDR3 DNA reads as TGTGCCAGCACCCCATTAGGGCCTCGGGGCTACAATGAGCAGTTCTTC.

CDR3 nucleotide sequence: TGTGCCTGGAGTGTACTTCTGCGGTTGAACACTGAAGCTTTCTTT. This codes for CAWSVLLRLNTEAFF. The chain carries TRBV30 and TRBJ1-1; D call uncertain. Germline CDR1 GTSNPN, CDR2 SVGIG (reference sequence). Trimming cost V 0 bases and J 0 bases, with 11 bases left between them. The CDR3 is 15 residues long.

The V call is TRBV9, the J call TRBJ2-3, with TRBD2 matching 12 bases. The CDR3 consists of 16 residues. The V gene end was trimmed by 3 bases and the J gene end by 6 bases; junction bases not matched to a gene: 8. Looked up from germline, CDR1 is SGDLS and CDR2 is YYNGEE. The CDR3 protein is CASSAATSGSFDTQYF. The CDR3 nucleotides are TGTGCCAGCAGCGCCGCGACTAGCGGGAGTTTCGATACGCAGTATTTT.

The CDR3 sequence is CASSFGTGEPLSYEQYF. CDR3 bases: TGCGCCAGCAGCTTCGGGACAGGGGAGCCTCTCTCCTACGAGCAGTACTTC. The chain combines TRBV5-1 with TRBJ2-7; 10 nucleotides line up with TRBD1. Looked up from germline, CDR1 is SGHRS and CDR2 is YFSETQ. J was trimmed by 0 bases and V by 2 bases; bases with no gene match: 8. This CDR3 has 17 residues.

The chain joins TRBV28 to TRBJ1-1; the match to TRBD1 covers 8 bases. With V trimmed by 6 bases and J by 1 base, 7 bases remained unmatched. In germline, CDR1 is MDHEN, CDR2 SYDVKM. The CDR3 runs 15 residues. The CDR3 loop is CASRLQGVRNTEAFF. The DNA of the CDR3 is TGTGCCAGCAGGTTACAGGGGGTTCGGAACACTGAAGCTTTCTTT.

This chain connects TRBV7-6 to TRBJ1-5; 7 bases match TRBD1. V shed 1 base and J 6 bases; nucleotides not matched to a gene: 6. The CDR3 runs to 15 residues. Germline assignment: CDR1 SGHVS and CDR2 FNYEAQ. Here the CDR3 DNA reads TGTGCCAGCAGCTTAGGAGGGGGCCTGGGTCAGCCCCAGCATTTT. Its protein is CASSLGGGLGQPQHF.

V usage is TRBV24-1 and J usage is TRBJ1-2, with D perhaps matching TRBD1 (5 bases). The CDR3 is 12 residues long. CDR1 is KGHDR and CDR2 is SFDVKD in the germline V gene. V was trimmed by 7 bases and J by 7 bases, leaving 12 bases between them. CDR3 sequence reads: CATSGRVGGYTF. The DNA of the CDR3 is TGTGCCACCAGCGGCAGGGTAGGTGGCTACACCTTC.

V gene TRBV28 combines with J gene TRBJ2-3; 10 bases fit TRBD2. The V gene's germline CDR1 is MDHEN and CDR2 SYDVKM. J lost 0 bases, V lost 4 bases, and 7 bases had no gene match. The CDR3 runs to 17 residues. In DNA form, the CDR3 reads TGTGCCAGCAGTTCCTCCTTTAGCGGGGGGAGCACAGATACGCAGTATTTT. It codes for CASSSSFSGGSTDTQYF.

The chain joins TRBV6-5 to TRBJ1-1, with unresolved D. Germline loops: CDR1 MNHEY, CDR2 SVGAGI. The CDR3 totals 13 residues. V was trimmed by 6 bases and J by 4 bases, leaving 12 bases between them. The CDR3 spells CASSAQEATEAFF. The CDR3 DNA follows: TGTGCCAGCAGCGCTCAGGAAGCCACTGAAGCTTTCTTT.

The chain links TRBV30 to TRBJ1-6; D not resolved. Germline values: CDR1 GTSNPN, CDR2 SVGIG (reference sequence). With 2 bases removed from V and 10 bases from J, the gap between germline ends came to 15 bases. CDR3 size: 14 residues. The CDR3 sequence is CAWSIRPMRSPLHF. CDR3 DNA sequence: TGTGCCTGGAGTATTCGCCCTATGAGGTCACCCCTCCACTTT.